This T cell receptor (beta chain) is drawn from a study of T cells in localized non-small cell lung cancer (dated by TCRdb to the early 2020s). With respect to the entire study: Comparing tumors with uninvolved tumor-adjacent lungs, the study looked at the T cell repertoires of around 250 patients with early-stage NSCLC. The cohort comprised around 250 treatment-naïve NSCLC patients with resected, localized lung tumors. NSCLC patients had a mean age of approximately 66 years, and around 140 were male and 107 female. Study-wide conclusions, independent of this receptor: Since the design was exploratory, TCR variables were selected using unadjusted p-values with no false-discovery rate correction. Uninvolved tumor-adjacent lung showed the highest T cell clonality, higher than tumor, which suggests more focused antigenic responses in the adjacent lung. Higher T cell density in blood was associated with longer overall survival, whereas higher clonality in adjacent lung was associated with shorter survival. A median of around 50 of the top 100 tumor clones turned up in the paired uninvolved adjacent lung, and roughly 30 of those clones also ranked among the top 100 of that same adjacent lung. Because multi-region tumor sequencing was not done, intratumor heterogeneity could not be ruled out.

At diagnosis, peripheral blood, uninvolved tumor-adjacent lung and tumor were collected and were preserved as a mix of fresh-frozen and FFPE material. For TCR repertoire profiling, blood samples were analyzed in the form of peripheral blood mononuclear cells. With regard to this clone: Its antigen is currently not known. Base qualities are not recorded, but no much larger clone differs from it by a single base.

TCR beta CDR3 regions were sequenced from DNA using the immunoSEQ Assay. In the original analysis: T cell density was computed as TCR beta template counts normalized to usable DNA estimated by amplifying housekeeping genes. Using the preseqR package, richness was estimated by extrapolating to 120,000 templates for tissue samples and 400,000 templates for PBMC samples. Clonality was calculated as one minus Pielou's evenness. To identify tissue-enriched TCRs, differential abundance testing was run on productive amino-acid clonotypes with a minimum total count of 5 and an alpha of 0.1. The Jaccard Index and the Morisita Overlap Index were used to quantify repertoire overlap between compartments. GLIPH grouped TCR beta CDR3s together with public tetramer-defined viral CDR3s, and a viral motif had to include at least three viral sequences and also show V-gene enrichment. TCRdb took this table from immuneACCESS and kept in-frame rearrangements with V and J called. Such tables lack part of the clones; where checked against another copy, unresolved V genes explain under half of the gap, and the rest is unexplained. Clonal size and the V and J genes are those of that table, whereas D and trimming came from the DNA. This sample has 20,000 to 30,000 clones in its table, and 80% to 85% of those were observed once. The ten largest make up around 4.1% of the sample.

Here the sequenced sample was peripheral blood, taken before any cancer treatment. The clonotype originates from a woman aged 35-75 years with stage I lung adenocarcinoma.

The DNA sequence is TGCAGCGCCCGCCTCTCTGGAAACACCATATATTTT. This sequence encodes CSARLSGNTIYF. The chain is assembled from TRBV29-1 and TRBJ1-3, with the D gene too uncertain to name. At the junction V is shortened by 7 bases and J by 0 bases, with 7 bases in between. From the germline V gene, CDR1 is SQVTM and CDR2 is ANQGSEA. Inclusive of the bounding cysteine and phenylalanine, the CDR3 is 12 residues long. Only the CDR3 part of the read is kept: 36 bases, read in frame from the first base.